Below are 20 T cell receptor beta chains sequenced from a single sample in a study of beta chain features in type 1 diabetes. Sequenced material consisted of expressed TCRB transcripts (all of the isolated RNA was reverse transcribed). Profiled with immunoSEQ multiplex PCR; TCRdb holds only in-frame clones, not every one. The sample consists of under 300,000 clones, approximately 8% of them appearing once. Material for sequencing was central memory CD4+ T cells from blood. Every receptor here comes from a woman aged 18-29 years in good health.

This clone has more than one count but fewer than ten. The V gene is TRBV7-9, the J gene TRBJ1-3; D ambiguous. Germline V lookup: CDR1 SEHNR, CDR2 FQNEAQ (reference sequence). CDR3 length: 13 residues. V lost 2 bases and J 8 bases, leaving 10 bases between the germline ends. CDR3 region: CASSLTSGYTIYF. The CDR3 DNA follows: TGTGCCAGCAGCTTAACTTCTGGGTACACCATATATTTT.

A few counts support this clone. This chain uses TRBV29-1 with TRBJ2-2, with 7 bases aligning to TRBD2. CDR3 length: 14 amino acids. V gave up 4 bases and J gave up 5 bases; unmatched junction bases: 7. Germline V gives CDR1 SQVTM, CDR2 ANQGSEA. DNA of the CDR3: TGCAGCGTTGGGGGAGGGAAAGGGACCGGGGAGCTGTTTTTT. The encoded protein is CSVGGGKGTGELFF.

The V and J genes are TRBV2 and TRBJ2-3; D possibly uses TRBD1 or TRBD2 (5 bases each). This CDR3 comprises 15 residues. V dropped 3 bases and J dropped 8 bases, with 18 bases sitting between them. Looked up from germline, CDR1 is SNHLY and CDR2 is FYNNEI. Here the CDR3 reads CASSDIETAGSTQYF. The CDR3 DNA is TGTGCCAGCAGTGACATTGAAACAGCAGGGAGTACGCAGTATTTT.

This chain links TRBV18 with TRBJ2-1, with a possible D match to TRBD1 (6 bases). The CDR3 contains 18 residues. From germline, CDR1 is KGHSH and CDR2 LQKENI. Trimming took off 3 bases at V and 1 base at J, with 19 bases between the two ends. CDR3 sequence reads: CASSPPGISGVSYNEQFF. CDR3 nucleotides: TGTGCCAGCTCACCCCCCGGTATATCAGGGGTTTCCTACAATGAGCAGTTCTTC. Full variable domain (rest looked up from reference TRBV18 and TRBJ2-1): NAGVMQNPRHLVRRRGQEARLRCSPMKGHSHVYWYRQLPEEGLKFMVYLQKENIIDESGMPKERFSAEFPKEGPSILRIQQVVRGDSAAYFCASSPPGISGVSYNEQFFGPGTRLTVL.

This clone has a handful of counts. This chain uses TRBV5-6 with TRBJ2-5; no clear D. The V end lost 0 bases, the J end lost 2 bases, and 2 bases lay between the germline ends. The CDR3 runs 12 residues. Germline V lookup: CDR1 SGHDT, CDR2 YYEEEE. The CDR3 DNA sequence: TGTGCCAGCAGCTTGGCTCAAGAGACCCAGTACTTC. Protein product: CASSLAQETQYF. The whole variable domain, filled in from reference TRBV5-6 and TRBJ2-5, reads DAGVTQSPTHLIKTRGQQVTLRCSPKSGHDTVSWYQQALGQGPQFIFQYYEEEERQRGNFPDRFSGHQFPNYSSELNVNALLLGDSALYLCASSLAQETQYFGPGTRLLVL.

The chain joins TRBV5-4 to TRBJ2-3, with 8 positions matching TRBD1. The J segment lost 6 bases and the V segment lost 6 bases, leaving 9 bases of the junction unmatched. The CDR3 is made up of 14 amino acids. The germline V gene encodes CDR1 SGHNT and CDR2 YYREEE (reference sequence). The CDR3 region is CASTTPTGADTQYF. DNA for the CDR3: TGTGCCAGCACTACCCCGACAGGGGCGGATACGCAGTATTTT.

The chain couples TRBV13 to TRBJ2-5; 8 nucleotides line up with TRBD1. Germline CDR1 is PRHDT and CDR2 is FYEKMQ (reference sequence). Trimming removed 8 bases from V and 2 bases from J; junction bases left unmatched: 10. This CDR3 contains 15 residues. The DNA for the CDR3 is TGTGCCAGCGCTTCCTCCGGGACAGGTCAAGAGACCCAGTACTTC. This encodes CASASSGTGQETQYF.

A few counts support this clone. The chain joins TRBV19 to TRBJ2-7; D is perhaps TRBD1 (6 bases). With 4 bases removed from V and 3 bases from J, the gap between germline ends came to 13 bases. The germline V gene has CDR1 LNHDA and CDR2 SQIVND (reference sequence). The CDR3 runs 14 residues. The chain's CDR3 is CASSSSQGFYEQYF. Written as DNA, the CDR3 is TGTGCCAGTAGTAGTTCCCAGGGGTTCTACGAGCAGTACTTC.

In this sample, this clone turned up a few times. The V and J genes are TRBV29-1 and TRBJ2-3; D gene unclear. The CDR3 contains 12 residues. V was cut by 3 bases and J by 4 bases, with 8 bases left in between. CDR1 and CDR2 (germline): SQVTM, ANQGSEA. The CDR3 nucleotides are TGCAGCGTTGATGGGGTAGCAGATACGCAGTATTTT. Translated: CSVDGVADTQYF.

The chain combines TRBV6-5 with TRBJ2-7, with D perhaps matching TRBD2 (6 bases). The CDR3 has 14 residues. Trimming took 7 bases from V and 4 from J, leaving 17 bases between them. CDR1 MNHEY and CDR2 SVGAGI come from the germline V gene. In DNA form, the CDR3 reads TGTGCCAGCATTCCCAGCGGGCATGGATACGAGCAGTACTTC. It specifies CASIPSGHGYEQYF.

This clone was counted ten times or more. V usage is TRBV21-1 and J usage is TRBJ2-7; the listed D gene, TRBD1, was not tested against the DNA. TRBV21-1 is a recognized pseudogene. The CDR3 covers 15 residues. The CDR3 DNA reads as TGTGCCAGCAGCAAAGGGGGCAGGGGGCGCCCCGAGCAGTACGTC. It is translated as CASSKGGRGRPEQYV.

The chain links TRBV25-1 to TRBJ2-7; 8 bases match TRBD1. V shed 2 bases, J shed 5 bases, and the junction held 8 bases outside the gene matches. Germline lookup yields CDR1 MGHDK and CDR2 SYGVNS. The CDR3 runs 15 residues. The CDR3 loop reads CASSEAGTGPNEQYF. CDR3 bases: TGTGCCAGCAGTGAAGCCGGGACAGGCCCCAACGAGCAGTACTTC.

This clone turned up a few times. The chain couples TRBV28 to TRBJ2-5, with D perhaps matching TRBD2 (7 bases). This CDR3 comprises 14 residues. Germline values: CDR1 MDHEN, CDR2 SYDVKM. Trimming shortened V by 6 bases and J by 5 bases, and 16 bases separated the two germline ends. This chain's CDR3 is CASRFGGPGETQYF. The CDR3 coding sequence is TGTGCCAGCAGATTCGGGGGGCCCGGCGAGACCCAGTACTTC.

This clone turned up a few times. The chain carries TRBV7-3 and TRBJ1-1; 8 nucleotides match TRBD1. J was trimmed by 4 bases and V by 2 bases; bases with no gene match: 6. Germline loops: CDR1 SGHTA, CDR2 FQGTGA. The CDR3 length is 15 residues. CDR3 in amino acids: CASSLDSTGVTEAFF. The CDR3 nucleotides read TGTGCCAGCAGCTTAGACTCGACAGGGGTCACTGAAGCTTTCTTT.

This clone has more than one count but fewer than ten. The chain employs TRBV18 and TRBJ2-7, with 8 bases aligning to TRBD1. The CDR3 consists of 13 residues. The junction had 6 bases not matched to a gene; V was cut back by 9 bases and J by 2 bases. The germline gives CDR1 KGHSH, CDR2 LQKENI. The CDR3 here is CASTGTGTYEQYF. In DNA, the CDR3 is TGTGCCAGTACCGGGACAGGAACCTACGAGCAGTACTTC.

For this clone: Other DNA variants within this sample encode the same CDR3. The J gene is TRBJ1-2, the V gene TRBV6-5; no clear D gene. Looked up from germline, CDR1 is MNHEY and CDR2 is SVGAGI. Trimming left V 5 bases short and J 2 bases short, with 9 bases between. This CDR3 region has 13 residues. CDR3 sequence (DNA): TGTGCCAGCAGTCTCCGGGAGAACTATGGCTACACCTTC. Its translation: CASSLRENYGYTF.

Only a few counts were recorded for this clone. The chain employs TRBV29-1 and TRBJ1-1; possibly TRBD1 for D (5 bases). The germline CDR1 and CDR2 sequences are SQVTM and ANQGSEA. The CDR3 runs to 12 residues. V was clipped by 7 bases and J by 0 bases, with 9 bases between them. The chain's CDR3 is CSGKTVNTEAFF. The CDR3 DNA is TGCAGCGGGAAGACAGTGAACACTGAAGCTTTCTTT.

The genes are TRBV7-2 and TRBJ1-2, with 12 bases that match TRBD1. The CDR3 is 15 amino acids. Germline CDR1 SGHTA, CDR2 FQGNSA. Trimming removed 1 base from V and 7 bases from J; junction bases left unmatched: 4. CDR3 in amino acids: CASSLEGTGGSGYTF. The CDR3 nucleotides read TGTGCCAGCAGCTTAGAAGGGACAGGGGGCAGTGGCTACACCTTC.

The V gene is TRBV27, the J gene TRBJ1-2; D gene uncertain. Germline loops: CDR1 MNHEY, CDR2 SMNVEV (reference sequence). CDR3 length: 13 residues. V was clipped by 4 bases and J by 3 bases, with 9 bases between them. The CDR3 coding sequence is TGTGCCAGCAGTTCCTCGTGGGACTATGGCTACACCTTC. Protein: CASSSSWDYGYTF.

The chain carries TRBV7-2 and TRBJ2-5; 7 bases match TRBD2. This CDR3 region has 16 residues. Germline CDR1 is SGHTA and CDR2 is FQGNSA. V lost 5 bases and J lost 2; bases outside the gene matches: 11. The CDR3 loop reads CASSPGASGGQETQYF. CDR3 sequence (DNA): TGTGCCAGCAGCCCCGGAGCTTCGGGGGGACAAGAGACCCAGTACTTC. The complete variable domain, with remaining parts taken from reference TRBV7-2 and TRBJ2-5, reads GAGVSQSPSNKVTEKGKDVELRCDPISGHTALYWYRQSLGQGLEFLIYFQGNSAPDKSGLPSDRFSAERTGGSVSTLTIQRTQQEDSAVYLCASSPGASGGQETQYFGPGTRLLVL.